The 22 T cell receptor beta chains in this list originate from one sample, sequenced in a study of T cells in localized non-small cell lung cancer. TCRdb's copy holds only in-frame clones and misses some; the assay was immunoSEQ multiplex PCR. The data hold about 2,700 clones, with 30% to 45% observed a single time. The material was normal lung tissue next to the tumor, obtained before any cancer treatment. These receptors were collected from a woman aged 35 to 75 with stage II squamous cell lung carcinoma.

This chain uses TRBV19 with TRBJ1-5; D unclear. V lost 0 bases and J 7 bases, leaving 16 bases between the germline ends. Germline V gene lookup returns CDR1 LNHDA and CDR2 SQIVND (reference sequence). There are 16 residues in the CDR3. CDR3: CASSIDRGEAKQPQHF. The CDR3 coding sequence is TGTGCCAGTAGTATAGATCGGGGRGAGGCGAAACAGCCCCAGCATTTT.

This clone is termed medium-sized. The gene calls are TRBV11-3 and TRBJ1-3; 9 bases line up with TRBD1. The CDR3 spans 18 residues. V trimming: 5 bases; J trimming: 0 bases; junction bases outside the gene matches: 11. The germline V gene has CDR1 SGHNT and CDR2 YENEEA. The CDR3 here is CASSPRTGVEHSGNTIYF. The CDR3 coding sequence is TGTGCCAGCAGCCCCCGGACAGGGGTTGAGCACTCTGGAAACACCATATATTTT.

This chain links TRBV14 with TRBJ2-3, with D hard to call. The CDR3 is 11 amino acids. Germline V gene data show CDR1 as SGHDN and CDR2 as FVKESK. Trimming took 3 bases from V and 4 from J, leaving 2 bases between them. The CDR3 DNA follows: TGTGCCAGCAGCCACGCAGATACGCAGTATTTT. The encoded protein is CASSHADTQYF.

In this sample, this clone is medium-sized (0.01 to 0.1%). The rearrangement joins TRBV11-3 to TRBJ1-4; D may be TRBD1 (6 bases). Germline V lookup: CDR1 SGHNT, CDR2 YENEEA. V was trimmed by 5 bases and J by 3 bases, leaving 16 bases between them. This CDR3 contains 16 residues. The CDR3 protein is CASSPKGQKPNEKLFF. The CDR3 nucleotides are TGTGCCAGCAGCCCCAAAGGACAGAAACCTAATGAAAAACTGTTTTTT.

The chain links TRBV9 to TRBJ1-2; D is ambiguous. Germline V gene lookup returns CDR1 SGDLS and CDR2 YYNGEE. The V end was cut by 4 bases, the J end by 3 bases, with 13 bases between. CDR3 size: 14 residues. In nucleotides, the CDR3 is TGTGCCAGCAGCCCCTGGGGTAGGGACTATGGCTACACCTTC. Amino acids: CASSPWGRDYGYTF.

The V call is TRBV15, the J call TRBJ1-4; 7 bases agree with TRBD1. This CDR3 is built from 16 residues. Germline trimming cut 3 bases from V and 2 bases from J; bases unmatched to any gene: 6. The germline gives CDR1 LNHNV, CDR2 YYDKDF (reference sequence). CDR3 loop: CATSRDEGATNEKLFF. DNA for the CDR3: TGTGCCACCAGCAGGGACGAGGGGGCCACTAATGAAAAACTGTTTTTT.

This clone was picked up one time. The chain links TRBV18 to TRBJ1-2; weak D call: TRBD1 (5 bases). Germline values: CDR1 KGHSH, CDR2 LQKENI. The CDR3 is 14 residues long. V lost 4 bases, J lost 6 bases, and 15 bases lay in between. The CDR3 bases are TGTGCCAGCTCACTCTCCGGGACTTCGAATGGCTACACCTTC. Encoded protein: CASSLSGTSNGYTF. The whole variable domain, remainder taken from reference TRBV18 and TRBJ1-2, is NAGVMQNPRHLVRRRGQEARLRCSPMKGHSHVYWYRQLPEEGLKFMVYLQKENIIDESGMPKERFSAEFPKEGPSILRIQQVVRGDSAAYFCASSLSGTSNGYTFGSGTRLTVV.

The chain couples TRBV5-1 to TRBJ1-6, with 9 bases lining up with TRBD1. CDR3 size: 14 residues. Trimming cost V 5 bases and J 9 bases; bases outside gene matches: 6. Germline lookup yields CDR1 SGHRS and CDR2 YFSETQ. This CDR3 is CASRSRDRASPLHF. The DNA for the CDR3 is TGCGCCAGCAGGTCGAGGGACAGGGCTTCACCCCTCCACTTT.

The V call is TRBV19, the J call TRBJ2-6; D gene unclear. CDR3 length equals 13 residues. Germline V gene sequence: CDR1 LNHDA, CDR2 SQIVND (reference sequence). The V and J ends lost 6 bases and 0 bases respectively, with 3 bases between them. The CDR3 loop is CASSSSGANVLTF. The CDR3 coding sequence is TGTGCCAGTAGCTCCTCTGGGGCCAACGTCCTGACTTTC.

The chain has TRBV5-1 and TRBJ1-6; TRBD1 matches 8 bases. This CDR3 spans 19 amino acids. CDR1 and CDR2 (germline): SGHRS, YFSETQ. Germline trimming cut 4 bases from V and 1 base from J; bases unmatched to any gene: 13. CDR3 sequence reads: CASSPSSFQGASYNSPLHF. CDR3 DNA sequence: TGCGCCAGCAGCCCGAGCTCTTTCCAGGGGGCGTCCTATAATTCACCCCTCCACTTT. The full variable domain, completed using reference TRBV5-1 and TRBJ1-6, is KAGVTQTPRYLIKTRGQQVTLSCSPISGHRSVSWYQQTPGQGLQFLFEYFSETQRNKGNFPGRFSGRQFSNSRSEMNVSTLELGDSALYLCASSPSSFQGASYNSPLHFGNGTRLTVT.

This chain joins TRBV19 and TRBJ1-5; maybe TRBD1 (5 bases). Looked up from germline, CDR1 is LNHDA and CDR2 is SQIVND (reference sequence). Trimming took off 7 bases at V and 0 bases at J, with 16 bases between the two ends. This CDR3 spans 16 amino acids. The CDR3: CASNPTGPYSNQPQHF. The DNA of the CDR3 is TGTGCCAGTAATCCCACGGGACCTTATAGCAATCAGCCCCAGCATTTT.

The chain recombines TRBV19 with TRBJ2-2; 9 nucleotides line up with TRBD1. Trimming cost V 6 bases and J 6 bases; bases outside gene matches: 5. This CDR3 spans 14 amino acids. Germline CDR1 reads LNHDA; CDR2 reads SQIVND (reference sequence). The CDR3 nucleotides are TGTGCCAGTAGCCCACAGGGGGCGTCCGGGGAGCTGTTTTTT. It is translated as CASSPQGASGELFF.

This clone came up a few times. The chain links TRBV11-3 to TRBJ2-2, with D maybe TRBD2 (5 bases). The CDR3 totals 14 residues. Germline V CDR1 and CDR2: SGHNT, YENEEA. Trimming pared 0 bases from V and 7 bases from J, leaving 9 bases between. The CDR3 nucleotides are TGTGCCAGCAGCTTAGAATTCGGGATCGGGGAGCTGTTTTTT. Translation: CASSLEFGIGELFF.

The J gene is TRBJ1-5, the V gene TRBV19; 8 bases match TRBD1. Germline V lookup: CDR1 LNHDA, CDR2 SQIVND (reference sequence). The V gene end was trimmed by 5 bases and the J gene end by 6 bases; junction bases not matched to a gene: 12. This CDR3 has 16 residues. CDR3: CASSLTGAPTSQPQHF. The CDR3 nucleotides are TGTGCCAGTAGTTTGACAGGGGCCCCGACTAGTCAGCCCCAGCATTTT. Full variable domain (rest looked up from reference TRBV19 and TRBJ1-5): DGGITQSPKYLFRKEGQNVTLSCEQNLNHDAMYWYRQDPGQGLRLIYYSQIVNDFQKGDIAEGYSVSREKKESFPLTVTSAQKNPTAFYLCASSLTGAPTSQPQHFGDGTRLSIL.

This chain links TRBV29-1 with TRBJ2-7, with D maybe TRBD1 (5 bases). CDR3 length equals 14 residues. CDR1 is SQVTM and CDR2 is ANQGSEA in the germline V gene. Deletions cut 4 bases from V and 0 bases from J, with 13 bases between. CDR3 DNA sequence: TGCAGCGTTGCAGGCGTCGACAGCTCCTACGAGCAGTACTTC. Protein sequence: CSVAGVDSSYEQYF.

In this sample, this clone turned up once. J is TRBJ1-1 and V is TRBV28; 7 positions agree with TRBD1. The junction had 4 bases not matched to a gene; V was cut back by 3 bases and J by 6 bases. This CDR3 spans 13 amino acids. Per the germline V gene, CDR1 is MDHEN and CDR2 is SYDVKM. The CDR3 DNA is TGTGCCAGCAGTTTGGAGGGGGCCCCTGAAGCTTTCTTT. Translation: CASSLEGAPEAFF.

This clone was detected a few times. CDR3 coding DNA: TGTGCCAGCAGTTACTCGAACGGGCTCAAAGAGACCCAGTACTTC. Amino acids: CASSYSNGLKETQYF. This chain links TRBV6-8 with TRBJ2-5; D remains ambiguous. The CDR3 runs to 15 residues. Trimming took off 0 bases at V and 3 bases at J, with 11 bases between the two ends. In germline, CDR1 is MNHGY, CDR2 SAAAGT.

The sample holds a few counts of this clone. The chain uses TRBV29-1 and TRBJ1-3, with D perhaps matching TRBD1 (5 bases). Germline V gene data show CDR1 as SQVTM and CDR2 as ANQGSEA. Trimming removed 6 bases at V and 3 bases at J, with 9 bases between. This CDR3 region has 12 residues. The CDR3, as DNA: TGCAGCGTCCACGACAGTGGAAACACCATATATTTT. Translation: CSVHDSGNTIYF.

The chain is built from TRBV11-3 and TRBJ1-1, with D perhaps TRBD1 (6 bases). The CDR3 totals 14 residues. V lost 4 bases to trimming and J lost 1 base, with 10 bases between them. Germline assignment: CDR1 SGHNT and CDR2 YENEEA. The CDR3: CASSSQGGNTEAFF. The CDR3 nucleotides read TGTGCCAGCAGCTCTCAAGGGGGGAACACTGAAGCTTTCTTT.

This clone has more than one count but fewer than ten. The chain links TRBV11-3 to TRBJ2-7; 8 bases are a match to TRBD1. With 2 bases clipped from V and 3 bases from J, the junction kept 6 bases outside the gene matches. From germline, CDR1 is SGHNT and CDR2 YENEEA. The CDR3 totals 15 residues. The CDR3 DNA sequence: TGTGCCAGCAGCTTAACGGGACAGGATTTCTACGAGCAGTACGTC. This translates into CASSLTGQDFYEQYV.

This sequence joins TRBV28 and TRBJ2-5; 11 bases map to TRBD2. Looked up from germline, CDR1 is MDHEN and CDR2 is SYDVKM. The CDR3 is 15 residues long. V was clipped by 3 bases and J by 1 base; unmatched bases: 1. The CDR3 spells CASSLGLAAQETQYF. For the CDR3, the DNA is TGTGCCAGCAGTTTGGGACTAGCGGCCCAAGAGACCCAGTACTTC.

The genes are TRBV6-8 and TRBJ1-3, with 7 bases identical to TRBD1. The V segment lost 6 bases and the J segment 0 bases; nucleotides outside the gene matches: 11. Germline assignment: CDR1 MNHGY and CDR2 SAAAGT. The CDR3 totals 17 residues. In DNA, the CDR3 is TGTGCCAGCAGCCGAGGGACAGACCCACACTCTGGAAACACCATATATTTT. Its translation: CASSRGTDPHSGNTIYF.